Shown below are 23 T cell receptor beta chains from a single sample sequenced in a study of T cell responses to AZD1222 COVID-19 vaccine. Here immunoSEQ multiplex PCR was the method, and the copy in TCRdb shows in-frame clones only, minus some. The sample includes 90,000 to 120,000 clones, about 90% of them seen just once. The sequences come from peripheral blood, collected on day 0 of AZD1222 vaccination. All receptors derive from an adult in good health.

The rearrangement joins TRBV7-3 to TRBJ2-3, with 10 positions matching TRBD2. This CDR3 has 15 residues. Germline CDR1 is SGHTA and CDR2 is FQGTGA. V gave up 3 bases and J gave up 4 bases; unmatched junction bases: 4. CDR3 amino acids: CASSFTSGVSDTQYF. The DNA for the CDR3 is TGTGCCAGCAGCTTTACTAGCGGGGTTTCAGATACGCAGTATTTT. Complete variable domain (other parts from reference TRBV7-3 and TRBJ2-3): GAGVSQTPSNKVTEKGKYVELRCDPISGHTALYWYRQSLGQGPEFLIYFQGTGAADDSGLPNDRFFAVRPEGSVSTLKIQRTERGDSAVYLCASSFTSGVSDTQYFGPGTRLTVL.

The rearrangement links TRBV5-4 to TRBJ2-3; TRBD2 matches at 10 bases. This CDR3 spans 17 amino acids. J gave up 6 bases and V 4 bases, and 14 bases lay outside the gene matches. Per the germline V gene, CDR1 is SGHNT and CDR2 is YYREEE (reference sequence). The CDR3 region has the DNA TGTGCCAGCAGCCCCGGAAGAGCGGGGGGGCCTGCGGATACGCAGTATTTT. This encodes CASSPGRAGGPADTQYF.

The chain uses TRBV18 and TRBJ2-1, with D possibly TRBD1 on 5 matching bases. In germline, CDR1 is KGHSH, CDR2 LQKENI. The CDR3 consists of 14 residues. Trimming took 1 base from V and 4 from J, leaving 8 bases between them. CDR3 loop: CASSPLDNYNEQFF. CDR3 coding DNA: TGTGCCAGCTCACCACTGGACAATTACAATGAGCAGTTCTTC. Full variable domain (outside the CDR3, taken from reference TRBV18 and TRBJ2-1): NAGVMQNPRHLVRRRGQEARLRCSPMKGHSHVYWYRQLPEEGLKFMVYLQKENIIDESGMPKERFSAEFPKEGPSILRIQQVVRGDSAAYFCASSPLDNYNEQFFGPGTRLTVL.

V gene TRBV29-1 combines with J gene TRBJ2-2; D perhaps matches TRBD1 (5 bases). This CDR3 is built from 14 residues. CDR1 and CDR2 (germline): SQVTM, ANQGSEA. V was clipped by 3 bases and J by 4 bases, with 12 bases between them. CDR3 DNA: TGCAGCGTTGATGGGGCGATGAGCACCGGGGAGCTGTTTTTT. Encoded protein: CSVDGAMSTGELFF.

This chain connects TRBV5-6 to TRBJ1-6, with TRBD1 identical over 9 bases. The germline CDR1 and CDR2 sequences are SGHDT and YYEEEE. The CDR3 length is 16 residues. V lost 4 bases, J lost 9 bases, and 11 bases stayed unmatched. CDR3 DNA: TGTGCCAGCAGCATCCCGGACGGGACAGGGTCTTCACCCCTCCACTTT. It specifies CASSIPDGTGSSPLHF.

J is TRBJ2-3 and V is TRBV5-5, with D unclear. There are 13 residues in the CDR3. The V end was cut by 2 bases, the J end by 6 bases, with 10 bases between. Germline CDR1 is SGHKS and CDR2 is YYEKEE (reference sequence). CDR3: CASSFSSQDTQYF. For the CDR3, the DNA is TGTGCCAGCAGCTTTAGCAGTCAGGATACGCAGTATTTT.

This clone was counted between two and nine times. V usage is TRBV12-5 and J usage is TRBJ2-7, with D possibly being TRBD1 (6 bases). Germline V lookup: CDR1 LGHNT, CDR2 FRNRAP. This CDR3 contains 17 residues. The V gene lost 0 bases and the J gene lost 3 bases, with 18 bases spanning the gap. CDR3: CASGLVFGGRQNYEQYF. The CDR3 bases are TGTGCTAGTGGTTTGGTATTTGGGGGCAGACAGAACTACGAGCAGTACTTC.

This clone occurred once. The CDR3, as DNA: TGTGCCAGCGGGACTAGCGGGGGGGCCTTTGGGTACAATGAGCAGTTCTTC. Translated, it gives CASGTSGGAFGYNEQFF. This chain uses TRBV7-8 with TRBJ2-1, with 16 bases fitting TRBD2. Germline V gene sequence: CDR1 SGHVS, CDR2 FQNEAQ. This CDR3 contains 17 residues. J gave up 4 bases and V 8 bases, and 8 bases lay outside the gene matches.

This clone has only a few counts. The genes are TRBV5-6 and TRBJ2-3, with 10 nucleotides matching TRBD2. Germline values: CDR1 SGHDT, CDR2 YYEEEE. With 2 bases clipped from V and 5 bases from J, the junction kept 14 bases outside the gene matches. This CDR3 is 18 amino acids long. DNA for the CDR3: TGTGCCAGCAGCTTACTAGCGGGGATCTGGAGTGCGGAAGATACGCAGTATTTT. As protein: CASSLLAGIWSAEDTQYF.

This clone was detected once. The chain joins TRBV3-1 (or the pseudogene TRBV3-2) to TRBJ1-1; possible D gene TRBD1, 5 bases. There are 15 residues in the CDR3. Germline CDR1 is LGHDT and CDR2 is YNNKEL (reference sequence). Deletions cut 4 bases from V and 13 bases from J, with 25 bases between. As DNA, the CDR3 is TGTGCCAGCAGCCCGCTTGGGGGGAGGAACTCGATGAGTTTCTTT. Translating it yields CASSPLGGRNSMSFF.

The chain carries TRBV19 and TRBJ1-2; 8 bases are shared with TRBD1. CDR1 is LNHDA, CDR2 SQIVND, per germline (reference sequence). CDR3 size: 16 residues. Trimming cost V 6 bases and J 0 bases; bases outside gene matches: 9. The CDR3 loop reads CASSRRDRRANYGYTF. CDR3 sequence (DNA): TGTGCCAGTAGCCGGAGGGACAGGCGAGCTAACTATGGCTACACCTTC.

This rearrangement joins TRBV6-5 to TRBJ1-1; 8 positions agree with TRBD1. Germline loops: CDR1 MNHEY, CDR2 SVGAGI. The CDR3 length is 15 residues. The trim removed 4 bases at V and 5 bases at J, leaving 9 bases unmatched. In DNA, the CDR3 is TGTGCCAGCAGTTCCCCCCAGGGGGCAAGAACTGAAGCTTTCTTT. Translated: CASSSPQGARTEAFF.

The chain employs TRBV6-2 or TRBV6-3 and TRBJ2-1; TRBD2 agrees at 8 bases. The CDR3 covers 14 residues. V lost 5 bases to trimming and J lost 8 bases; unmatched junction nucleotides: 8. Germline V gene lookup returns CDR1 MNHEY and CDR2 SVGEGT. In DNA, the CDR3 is TGTGCCAGCAGTCACACGGGGGGGTCCGATGAGCAGTTCTTC. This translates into CASSHTGGSDEQFF.

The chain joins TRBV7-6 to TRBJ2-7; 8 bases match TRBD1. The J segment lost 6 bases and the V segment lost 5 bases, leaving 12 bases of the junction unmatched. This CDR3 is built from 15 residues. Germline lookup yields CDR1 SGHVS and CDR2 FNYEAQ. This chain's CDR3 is CASSRQGTPFFEQYF. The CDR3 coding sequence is TGTGCCAGCAGCCGACAGGGGACTCCCTTTTTCGAGCAGTACTTC.

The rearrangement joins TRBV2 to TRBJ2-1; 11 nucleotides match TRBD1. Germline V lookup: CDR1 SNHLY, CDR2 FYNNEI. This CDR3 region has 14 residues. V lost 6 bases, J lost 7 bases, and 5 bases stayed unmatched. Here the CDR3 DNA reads TGTGCCAGCAGGGGGACAGGGGGTAGGAATGAGCAGTTCTTC. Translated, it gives CASRGTGGRNEQFF.

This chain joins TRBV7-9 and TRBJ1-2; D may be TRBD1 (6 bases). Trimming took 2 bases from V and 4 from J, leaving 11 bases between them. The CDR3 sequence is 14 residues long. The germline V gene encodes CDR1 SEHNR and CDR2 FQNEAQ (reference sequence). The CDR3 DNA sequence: TGTGCCAGCAGCTTAATTCAGGGGTCCTATGGCTACACCTTC. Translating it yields CASSLIQGSYGYTF. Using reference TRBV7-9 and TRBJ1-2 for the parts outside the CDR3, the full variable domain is DTGVSQNPRHKITKRGQNVTFRCDPISEHNRLYWYRQTLGQGPEFLTYFQNEAQLEKSRLLSDRFSAERPKGSFSTLEIQRTEQGDSAMYLCASSLIQGSYGYTFGSGTRLTVV.

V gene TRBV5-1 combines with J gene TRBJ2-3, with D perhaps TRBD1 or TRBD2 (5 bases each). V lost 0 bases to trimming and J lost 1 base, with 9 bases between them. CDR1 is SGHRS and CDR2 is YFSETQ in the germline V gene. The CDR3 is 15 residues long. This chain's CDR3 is CASSLDGGGTDTQYF. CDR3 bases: TGCGCCAGCAGCTTGGATGGGGGAGGCACAGATACGCAGTATTTT.

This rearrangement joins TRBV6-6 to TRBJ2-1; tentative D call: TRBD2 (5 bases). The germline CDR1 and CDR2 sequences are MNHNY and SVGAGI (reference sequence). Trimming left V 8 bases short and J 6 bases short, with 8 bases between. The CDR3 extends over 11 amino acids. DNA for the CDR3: TGTGCCAGCTCGGGGTTCAATGAGCAGTTCTTC. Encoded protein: CASSGFNEQFF.

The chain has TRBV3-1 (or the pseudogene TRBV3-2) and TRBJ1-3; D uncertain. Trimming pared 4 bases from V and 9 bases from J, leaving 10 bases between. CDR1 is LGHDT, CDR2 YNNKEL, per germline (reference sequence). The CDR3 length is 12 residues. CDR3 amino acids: CASSPEEGTIYF. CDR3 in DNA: TGTGCCAGCAGCCCAGAAGAGGGCACCATATATTTT.

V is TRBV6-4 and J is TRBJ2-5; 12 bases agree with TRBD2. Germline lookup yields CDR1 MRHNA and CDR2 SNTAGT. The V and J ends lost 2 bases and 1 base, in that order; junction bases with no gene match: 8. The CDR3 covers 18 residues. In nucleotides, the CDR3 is TGTGCCAGCAGTGACCCTAAACGACTAGCGGGGGCCCAAGAGACCCAGTACTTC. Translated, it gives CASSDPKRLAGAQETQYF.

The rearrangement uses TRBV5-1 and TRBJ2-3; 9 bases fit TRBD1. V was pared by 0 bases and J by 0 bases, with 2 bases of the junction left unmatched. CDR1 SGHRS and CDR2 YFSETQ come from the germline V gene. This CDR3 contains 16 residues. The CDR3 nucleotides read TGCGCCAGCAGCTTGGGGGGGACAGGGAGCACAGATACGCAGTATTTT. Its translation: CASSLGGTGSTDTQYF.

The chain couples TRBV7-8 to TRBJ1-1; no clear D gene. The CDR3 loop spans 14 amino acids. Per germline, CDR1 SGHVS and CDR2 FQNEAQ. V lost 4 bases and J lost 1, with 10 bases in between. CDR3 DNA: TGTGCCAGCAGCTCCCTACTTGGGAACACTGAAGCTTTCTTT. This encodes CASSSLLGNTEAFF.

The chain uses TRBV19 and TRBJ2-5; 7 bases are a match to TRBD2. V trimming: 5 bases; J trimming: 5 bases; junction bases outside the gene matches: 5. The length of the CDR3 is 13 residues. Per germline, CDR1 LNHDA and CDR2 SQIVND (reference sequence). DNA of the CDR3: TGTGCCAGTAGTGTTGCCGGGGGGGAGACCCAGTACTTC. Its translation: CASSVAGGETQYF.